This T cell receptor beta chain derives from a study of T cell repertoires in cytomegalovirus infection. Study information: It was the public TCR beta signatures that indicated both CMV infection and matching HLA type. Whole-study findings and limits: CMV-specific HLA-C-restricted TCR beta clonotypes dominated the ex vivo response. Identification of carriers of CMV plus the relevant HLA was achieved through cumulative public TCR beta family frequency.

Details on this clonotype: The antigen remains unidentified. As the CDR3 is not closed by the conserved phenylalanine or tryptophan, this likely results from a read error. The DNA is left out, because the CDR3 cannot be placed on it with certainty; the CDR3 is given as TCRdb lists it.

A single record per CDR3 protein comes from TCRdb applying MiXCR to the reads. The table records approximately 750,000 distinct CDR3 sequences, 35% to 40% of them present only once. The germline V gene has CDR1 MDHEN and CDR2 SYDVKM. With termini counted, the CDR3 has 12 amino acids. V is TRBV28 and J is TRBJ1-1; the table assigns TRBD1, which was not confirmed against the DNA. The clonotype originates from a human donor in good health (CMV status not recorded). Some clones in this sample may be carry-over from other donors' samples. Sequencing input: PBMCs. This CDR3 reads CASSHGTTEALC.